Sequencing of this T cell receptor beta chain was carried out in a study of blood T cell repertoires in COVID-19. The CDR3 is 15 residues long. Germline-derived CDR1 and CDR2 are MGHRA and YSYEKL. V lost 6 bases and J lost 0, with 11 bases in between. Patients at the Seattle site were enrolled during active infection and followed longitudinally. A single count supports this clone. Some clones are missing from TCRdb's copy, which holds only in-frame ones; the method was immunoSEQ multiplex PCR. The repertoire holds tens of thousands of clones, with approximately 86% as singletons. Sequenced: peripheral blood. The chain combines TRBV4-1 with TRBJ1-4; D is uncertain. This TCR came from a man aged 35 to 55 with COVID-19, enrolled during active disease. The CDR3 loop is CASRLTLATNEKLFF. DNA for the CDR3: TGCGCCAGCAGACTTACGCTAGCAACTAATGAAAAACTGTTTTTT.